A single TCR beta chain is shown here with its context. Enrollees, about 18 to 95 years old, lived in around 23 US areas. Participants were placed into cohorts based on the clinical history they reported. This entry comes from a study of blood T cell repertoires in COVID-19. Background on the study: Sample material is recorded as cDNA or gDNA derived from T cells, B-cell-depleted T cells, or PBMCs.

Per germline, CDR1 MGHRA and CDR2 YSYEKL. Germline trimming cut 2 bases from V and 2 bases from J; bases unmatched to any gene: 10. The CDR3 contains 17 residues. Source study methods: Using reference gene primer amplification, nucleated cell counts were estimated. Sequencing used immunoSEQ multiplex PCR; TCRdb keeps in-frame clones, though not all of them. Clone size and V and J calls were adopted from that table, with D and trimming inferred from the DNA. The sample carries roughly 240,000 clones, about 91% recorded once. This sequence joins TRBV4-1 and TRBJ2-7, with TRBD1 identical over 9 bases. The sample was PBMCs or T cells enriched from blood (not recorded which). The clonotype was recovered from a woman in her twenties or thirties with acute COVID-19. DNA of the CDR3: TGCGCCAGCAGCCAACCCGGGACAGGGAGATACACCTACGAGCAGTACTTC. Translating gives CASSQPGTGRYTYEQYF.